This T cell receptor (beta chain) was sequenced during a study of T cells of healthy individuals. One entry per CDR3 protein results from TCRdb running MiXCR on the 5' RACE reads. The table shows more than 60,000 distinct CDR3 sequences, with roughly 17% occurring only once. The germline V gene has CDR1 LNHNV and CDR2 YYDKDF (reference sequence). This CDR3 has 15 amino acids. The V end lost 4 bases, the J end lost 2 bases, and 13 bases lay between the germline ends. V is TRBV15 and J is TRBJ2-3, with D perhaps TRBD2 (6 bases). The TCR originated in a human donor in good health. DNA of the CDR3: TGTGCCACCAGCACCTCGGGACTGTACACAGATACGCAGTATTTT. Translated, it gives CATSTSGLYTDTQYF.